The 8 T cell receptor beta chains below come from one sample, sequenced in a study of blood T cells in healthy people across ages. A second roughly 6 to 11 cycle PCR used barcoded and J-beta primers. In TCRdb, the 5' RACE reads were re-called with MiXCR into one record per CDR3 protein. The repertoire includes approximately 800,000 distinct CDR3 sequences, 56% of them detected once, and roughly 26% sits in the top ten. The sample consisted of blood. The source of these receptors is a man between 35 and 55 years old in good health.

The chain couples TRBV11-1 to TRBJ2-5; D may be TRBD1 (6 bases). Trimming stripped 5 bases from V and 13 bases from J, with 20 bases between. The germline CDR1 and CDR2 sequences are SGHAT and FQDESV (reference sequence). The CDR3 contains 13 residues. The CDR3 loop reads CASSARTAYELYF. The CDR3 DNA follows: TGTGCCAGCAGCGCCAGGACAGCCTACGAGCTGTACTTC.

Only a few counts were recorded for this clonotype. This chain connects TRBV12-3 or TRBV12-4 to TRBJ1-5, with D perhaps TRBD1 (6 bases). This CDR3 region has 16 residues. Deletions cut 5 bases from V and 4 bases from J, with 18 bases between. The CDR3 DNA reads as TGTGCCAGCAGTACGGACAGCCCCGTTTCGAATCAGCCCCAGCATTTT. It codes for CASSTDSPVSNQPQHF.

The chain employs TRBV4-2 and TRBJ2-7, with TRBD2 matching over 9 bases. Germline V gene lookup returns CDR1 LGHNA and CDR2 YNFKEQ. J lost 4 bases, V lost 3 bases, and 7 bases had no gene match. The CDR3 totals 15 residues. In DNA form, the CDR3 reads TGTGCCAGCAGCCAGATAGCGGGGGCCGCTTACGAGCAGTACTTC. This translates into CASSQIAGAAYEQYF.

CDR3 in DNA: TGTGCCAGCAGTTCCGCAGGGATTGGAGAGACCCAGTACTTC. It yields the protein CASSSAGIGETQYF. This chain connects TRBV28 to TRBJ2-4, with D maybe TRBD1 (5 bases). The J call may be incorrect, as the DNA end agrees better with TRBJ2-5. There are 14 residues in the CDR3. Per the germline V gene, CDR1 is MDHEN and CDR2 is SYDVKM.

The chain joins TRBV9 to TRBJ1-2; no clear D. Trimming cost V 0 bases and J 2 bases, with 8 bases left between them. Germline-derived CDR1 and CDR2 are SGDLS and YYNGEE. The CDR3 is 14 amino acids. CDR3 protein: CASSVDQANYGYTF. The CDR3 nucleotides are TGTGCCAGCAGCGTAGATCAGGCAAACTATGGCTACACCTTC.

V usage is TRBV5-1 and J usage is TRBJ2-3, with TRBD1 identical over 7 bases. Germline trimming cut 2 bases from V and 4 bases from J; bases unmatched to any gene: 4. The CDR3 length is 14 residues. Germline CDR1 is SGHRS and CDR2 is YFSETQ. The CDR3 protein is CASSFDRAADTQYF. CDR3 in DNA: TGCGCCAGCAGCTTCGACAGGGCGGCAGATACGCAGTATTTT.

The V gene is TRBV20-1, the J gene TRBJ2-5; D may be TRBD1 (6 bases). V was cut by 0 bases and J by 5 bases, with 19 bases left in between. Per the germline V gene, CDR1 is DFQATT and CDR2 is SNEGSKA (reference sequence). The CDR3 runs to 16 residues. CDR3 region: CSARDLGTRGWETQYF. The DNA for the CDR3 is TGCAGTGCTAGAGATTTGGGGACCAGGGGCTGGGAGACCCAGTACTTC.

The chain uses TRBV4-3 and TRBJ2-1, with 7 bases matching TRBD2. Trimming took 0 bases from V and 10 from J; bases not matched to a gene: 15. From germline, CDR1 is LGHNA and CDR2 YSLEER. The CDR3 is 17 residues long. The CDR3 spells CASSQEPASGLSGEQFF. The CDR3 bases are TGCGCCAGCAGCCAAGAGCCCGCTAGCGGCCTTTCCGGGGAGCAGTTCTTC.